The T cell receptor (beta chain) described here comes from a study of T cell repertoires in cytomegalovirus infection. CDR1 is MNHEY and CDR2 is SVGAGI in the germline V gene. CDR3 length equals 15 residues. V lost 5 bases to trimming and J lost 1 base, with 14 bases between them. MiXCR, run by TCRdb on the reads, gives a single entry per CDR3 protein. The repertoire holds 120,000 to 150,000 distinct CDR3 sequences, with about 6% as singletons. In this sample, this clonotype turned up many times. This clonotype was obtained from a human donor in good health (CMV status not recorded). Some clones in this sample may be carry-over from other donors' samples. The sample consisted of PBMCs. V gene TRBV6-5 combines with J gene TRBJ1-1; no reliable D call. The CDR3 spells CASSLTLSENTEAFF. For the CDR3, the DNA is TGTGCCAGCAGTCTAACACTATCGGAGAACACTGAAGCTTTCTTT.